The clone carrying this TCR beta chain has ten or more counts. Its antigen is unknown. In building TCR beta libraries, iRepertoire HTBI primers were used together with Arm-PCR of CDR3 regions. Source study methods: Sample data revealed approximately 60 TRBV and 14 TRBJ segments. TCRdb redid the calling of the multiplex PCR reads with MiXCR, one entry per CDR3 protein. The V and J calls were determined by TCRdb, not by the authors. The sample holds 400,000 or so distinct CDR3 sequences; roughly a quarter are singletons and the top ten take roughly 28%. The sample belongs to a study of regulatory T cells in long-lasting Graves disease. General study findings and limits: TRBV28, TRBJ1-2 and TRBJ2-5 emerged as the favored segments in persistent disease.

The CDR3 extends over 16 amino acids. Germline V gene data show CDR1 as DFQATT and CDR2 as SNEGSKA (reference sequence). The junction had 9 bases not matched to a gene; V was cut back by 3 bases and J by 0 bases. Time point described: persistent/refractory GD, antithyroid drugs over 5 years with positive TRAb. The authors made the TCR library using RNA they extracted from PBMCs. It was by American Thyroid Association guidelines that Graves' disease was diagnosed. V gene TRBV20-1 combines with J gene TRBJ2-7; 9 bases line up with TRBD2. The source of this sequence is a female donor with Graves disease. Source: peripheral blood mononuclear cells (PBMCs), taken when the disease was refractory, from a patient treated with antithyroid drugs. CDR3 in DNA: TGCAGTGCTAGGGGTGTAGCGGGGGCGAGCTCCTACGAGCAGTACTTC. Encoded protein: CSARGVAGASSYEQYF.